A selection of T cell receptor beta chains follows, all from one sample in a study of T cells after yellow fever vaccination. TCRdb reanalysed the 5' RACE reads using MiXCR and keeps one entry per CDR3 protein. The profile shows some 220,000 distinct CDR3 sequences, approximately 3.2% of them singletons. Sequencing used CD4+ T cells sorted from PBMCs, obtained 10 days after the yellow fever booster vaccination. The receptor set was obtained from a man aged 18-30 years who received the YFV17D yellow fever vaccine. Each CDR3 is given with its conserved first and last residue. D genes are given only for firm matches. Clone sizes are given selectively: once, few, many, or a class where the clone is expanded.

D gene,CDR3 length,J gene,clone size,V gene,CDR3 DNA,CDR3 protein
-,15,TRBJ1-4,many,TRBV20-1,TGCAGTGCGCAAAACACAGGTTCAACTAATGAAAAACTGTTTTTT,CSAQNTGSTNEKLFF
TRBD1,14,TRBJ2-1,many,TRBV6-2/TRBV6-3,TGTGCCAGCAGTTCACCCGGGACAGGGAATGAGCAGTTCTTC,CASSSPGTGNEQFF
-,15,TRBJ1-3,many,TRBV7-9,TGTGCCAGCAGCCAGCCGGGAAATTCTGGAAACACCATATATTTT,CASSQPGNSGNTIYF
-,14,TRBJ2-5,many,TRBV18,TGTGCCAGCTCACGATCTAGGGGGGAAGAGACCCAGTACTTC,CASSRSRGEETQYF
TRBD1,17,TRBJ2-2,-,TRBV6-5,TGTGCCAGCAGCCTACCCAGGACAGGAGCGAACACCGGGGAGCTGTTTTTT,CASSLPRTGANTGELFF
TRBD2,17,TRBJ2-5,many,TRBV4-2,TGTGCCAGCAGCCACGGTGGGACTAGCGGGGGGCAAGAGACCCAGTACTTC,CASSHGGTSGGQETQYF
-,18,TRBJ2-6,few,TRBV10-3,TGTGCCATCAGTGAATCCGGGACTGGGGCCTCTGGGGCCAACGTCCTGACTTTC,CAISESGTGASGANVLTF
TRBD1,14,TRBJ1-4,many,TRBV5-1,TGCGCCAGCAGCCAGTTGACAGGGTCTGAAAAACTGTTTTTT,CASSQLTGSEKLFF
-,15,TRBJ1-3,-,TRBV6-5,TGTGCCAGCAGAAAACAGGAGAGGGCTGGAAACACCATATATTTT,CASRKQERAGNTIYF
-,15,TRBJ1-1,-,TRBV7-8,TGTGCCAGCAGCTTAGTTCCCAGGGGAGGCACTGAAGCTTTCTTT,CASSLVPRGGTEAFF